This is a list of T cell receptor beta chains from one sample in a study of glioma-infiltrating T cells. One entry per CDR3 protein, called by TCRdb with MiXCR from the multiplex PCR reads. In the table there are 150,000 or so distinct CDR3 sequences, 39% of which are singletons. Sequenced sample: glioma tissue, nonneoplastic brain tissue, or PBMCs (not recorded which). The source of these receptors is a human donor with low-grade glioma or glioblastoma, undergoing nonglioma brain surgery, or in good health (not recorded which). The CDR3 runs from the conserved cysteine through the conserved F or W. The order of the fields is V gene, CDR3 protein.

TRBV20-1 CSALAAGRNTDTQYF
TRBV6-1 CASSVLWTGSIGQETQYF
TRBV27 CASSGSSGGARQETQYF
TRBV9 CASSVGVLATQETQYF
TRBV6-1 CASAAGPARYEQYF
TRBV7-2 CASRQGPGPTPYEQYF
TRBV6-1 CASRSAQSTEAFF
TRBV4-1 CASSHGQGSAEAFF
TRBV20-1 CSARVGVARQETQYF
TRBV27 CASREGTNTGELFF
TRBV6-1 CASSPTRWQAGNTIYF
TRBV7-6 CASSSGGHEQYF
TRBV28 CASSLGSSGSYNEQFF
TRBV3-1 CASSQDLSGKYNEQFF
TRBV7-7 CASSLRDGQETQYF
TRBV27 CASSPRGYTDTQYF